The 30 T cell receptor beta chains in this list originate from one sample, sequenced in a study of shared clonotypes between healthy human individuals. Repertoires were generated with immunoSEQ multiplex PCR, while TCRdb's copy carries only in-frame clones and drops some. The table includes 2 million to 2.5 million clones, 93% detected once. The sample taken for sequencing was naive CD4+ T cells from PBMCs. Subset meaning: CD45RA+ positively selected. These receptors came from a man younger than 30 in good health. Some clones in this sample may be carry-over from other donors' samples.

V gene TRBV28 combines with J gene TRBJ1-2, with D uncertain. CDR1 MDHEN and CDR2 SYDVKM come from the germline V gene. Trimming stripped 7 bases from V and 3 bases from J, with 15 bases between. The CDR3 contains 14 residues. CDR3 bases: TGTGCCAGCACCAAGGCCCCGAGGGACTATGGCTACACCTTC. Translated, it gives CASTKAPRDYGYTF.

V gene TRBV29-1 combines with J gene TRBJ2-5, with D possibly matching TRBD2 (6 bases). CDR1 SQVTM and CDR2 ANQGSEA come from the germline V gene. With 7 bases removed from V and 4 bases from J, the gap between germline ends came to 25 bases. The length of the CDR3 is 16 residues. The CDR3, as DNA: TGCAGCGCCCATCGGATCGGGGCCGGTAGCGGAGAGACCCAGTACTTC. Its translation is CSAHRIGAGSGETQYF.

The chain carries TRBV11-2 and TRBJ2-1; 11 bases line up with TRBD2. Germline trimming cut 5 bases from V and 8 bases from J; bases unmatched to any gene: 14. CDR3 length equals 17 residues. The V gene's germline CDR1 is SGHAT and CDR2 FQNNGV. The CDR3 spells CASSPKIAGGPRDEQFF. CDR3 in DNA: TGTGCCAGCAGCCCAAAGATAGCGGGAGGGCCTAGGGATGAGCAGTTCTTC.

The chain carries TRBV11-2 and TRBJ2-1; no definite D call. Between the trimmed V and J ends, which lost 5 bases and 0 bases, there was a span of 11 bases. Germline CDR1 SGHAT, CDR2 FQNNGV. The CDR3 covers 15 residues. The CDR3 DNA follows: TGTGCCAGCAGCGAGCGAACTGGCTCCTACAATGAGCAGTTCTTC. It is translated as CASSERTGSYNEQFF.

This rearrangement joins TRBV5-1 to TRBJ1-1; D gene uncertain. The CDR3 is 15 residues long. Trimming took off 0 bases at V and 8 bases at J, with 17 bases between the two ends. Germline CDR1 SGHRS, CDR2 YFSETQ. The CDR3, as DNA: TGCGCCAGCAGCTTGGGTCCCGGACGTATATTGGAAGCTTTCTTT. Its translation is CASSLGPGRILEAFF.

This chain joins TRBV11-3 and TRBJ2-2; D remains ambiguous. Per the germline V gene, CDR1 is SGHNT and CDR2 is YENEEA. Trimming left V 5 bases short and J 3 bases short, with 16 bases between. This CDR3 has 16 residues. The CDR3 nucleotides read TGTGCCAGCAGCCCCGCCCGCGGAACCTACACCGGGGAGCTGTTTTTT. As protein: CASSPARGTYTGELFF.

The chain has TRBV9 and TRBJ2-4; tentatively, D is TRBD1 or TRBD2 (5 bases each). The CDR3 totals 18 residues. The V gene's germline CDR1 is SGDLS and CDR2 YYNGEE. V lost 0 bases to trimming and J lost 0 bases, with 16 bases between them. The CDR3 DNA reads TGTGCCAGCAGCGTAGGAGGGGACGTACGATTAGCCAAAAACATTCAGTACTTC. Translation gives CASSVGGDVRLAKNIQYF.

The CDR3, as DNA: TGCGCCAGCAGCTTGGTTTCCAGACCTAACTATGGCTACACCTTC. Translating gives CASSLVSRPNYGYTF. The V call is TRBV5-1, the J call TRBJ1-2; D is unclear. The CDR3 runs 15 residues. Germline CDR1 is SGHRS and CDR2 is YFSETQ. The V end was cut by 0 bases, the J end by 0 bases, with 9 bases between.

The chain joins TRBV11-2 to TRBJ2-1; no clear D. The CDR3 sequence is 15 residues long. Germline V gives CDR1 SGHAT, CDR2 FQNNGV. Trimming removed 5 bases at V and 2 bases at J, with 13 bases between. The chain's CDR3 is CASSPAAETYNEQFF. CDR3 coding DNA: TGTGCCAGCAGCCCCGCGGCCGAAACCTACAATGAGCAGTTCTTC.

The CDR3 is CASSLGLAVTGELFF. The CDR3 DNA reads TGTGCCAGCAGCTTAGGACTAGCGGTCACCGGGGAGCTGTTTTTT. V usage is TRBV11-3 and J usage is TRBJ2-2; 9 bases agree with TRBD2. The germline V gene has CDR1 SGHNT and CDR2 YENEEA. With V trimmed by 1 base and J by 4 bases, 1 base remained unmatched. The CDR3 is 15 amino acids.

As DNA, the CDR3 is TGTGCCAGCAGCTTGGCAGGGCTAGCTGGCTACACCTTC. It is translated as CASSLAGLAGYTF. This sequence joins TRBV7-3 and TRBJ1-2; the D gene is possibly TRBD1 (5 bases). CDR3 length equals 13 residues. The V end lost 3 bases, the J end lost 7 bases, and 12 bases lay between the germline ends. Looked up from germline, CDR1 is SGHTA and CDR2 is FQGTGA.

V and J are TRBV7-2 and TRBJ1-1; D gene unclear. Germline V gene sequence: CDR1 SGHTA, CDR2 FQGNSA. The CDR3 runs to 13 residues. V lost 0 bases and J 4 bases, leaving 6 bases between the germline ends. The chain's CDR3 is CASSLAHLTEAFF. Written as DNA, the CDR3 is TGTGCCAGCAGCTTAGCACACCTCACTGAAGCTTTCTTT. Drawing the rest from reference TRBV7-2 and TRBJ1-1, the complete variable domain is GAGVSQSPSNKVTEKGKDVELRCDPISGHTALYWYRQSLGQGLEFLIYFQGNSAPDKSGLPSDRFSAERTGGSVSTLTIQRTQQEDSAVYLCASSLAHLTEAFFGQGTRLTVV.

This chain joins TRBV7-2 and TRBJ2-7; D is unresolved. CDR1 and CDR2 from the germline V gene are SGHTA and FQGNSA. The CDR3 is 14 amino acids. Between the trimmed V and J ends, which lost 1 base and 7 bases, there was a span of 14 bases. The CDR3 sequence: CASSLVGWASEQYF. The CDR3 DNA reads TGTGCCAGCAGCTTAGTGGGATGGGCTTCGGAGCAGTACTTC. The full variable domain, rest sourced from reference TRBV7-2 and TRBJ2-7, is GAGVSQSPSNKVTEKGKDVELRCDPISGHTALYWYRQSLGQGLEFLIYFQGNSAPDKSGLPSDRFSAERTGGSVSTLTIQRTQQEDSAVYLCASSLVGWASEQYFGPGTRLTVT.

This clone was seen only once. The chain couples TRBV28 to TRBJ1-3; 7 nucleotides line up with TRBD1. J lost 5 bases, V lost 6 bases, and 7 bases had no gene match. This CDR3 comprises 14 residues. Germline loops: CDR1 MDHEN, CDR2 SYDVKM. The CDR3 protein is CASSYRGARNTIYF. CDR3 coding DNA: TGTGCCAGCAGCTACAGGGGAGCAAGAAACACCATATATTTT.

The rearrangement links TRBV2 to TRBJ2-1; 9 nucleotides align to TRBD2. Germline CDR1 reads SNHLY; CDR2 reads FYNNEI. Germline trimming cut 3 bases from V and 9 bases from J; bases unmatched to any gene: 9. There are 15 residues in the CDR3. The CDR3 DNA sequence: TGTGCCAGCAGTGACTTTTTAGCGGGAGAGAGTGAGCAGTTCTTC. Protein: CASSDFLAGESEQFF.

The chain has TRBV29-1 and TRBJ1-2; a possible D gene is TRBD1 (6 bases). The CDR3 has 14 amino acids. V was shortened by 7 bases and J by 4 bases, with 19 bases between the two germline ends. CDR1 SQVTM and CDR2 ANQGSEA come from the germline V gene. CDR3 nucleotides: TGCAGCGCCCGGGCTGGGGGCGCTACCTATGGCTACACCTTC. It translates to CSARAGGATYGYTF. Filled out from reference TRBV29-1 and TRBJ1-2, the complete variable domain reads SAVISQKPSRDICQRGTSLTIQCQVDSQVTMMFWYRQQPGQSLTLIATANQGSEATYESGFVIDKFPISRPNLTFSTLTVSNMSPEDSSIYLCSARAGGATYGYTFGSGTRLTVV.

This clone was observed once. V usage is TRBV11-3 and J usage is TRBJ2-7; no clear D. V lost 5 bases to trimming and J lost 0 bases, with 11 bases between them. The CDR3 totals 14 residues. Germline V gene lookup returns CDR1 SGHNT and CDR2 YENEEA. CDR3: CASSPPGSSYEQYF. CDR3 bases: TGTGCCAGCAGCCCTCCGGGCAGCTCCTACGAGCAGTACTTC.

The CDR3 sequence: CASSSWGADTEAFF. The CDR3 DNA sequence: TGTGCCAGCAGCTCTTGGGGGGCTGACACTGAAGCTTTCTTT. V and J are TRBV7-8 and TRBJ1-1, with TRBD1 as a possible D gene (6 bases). V was pared by 4 bases and J by 3 bases, with 12 bases between. The CDR3 runs 14 residues. Per the germline V gene, CDR1 is SGHVS and CDR2 is FQNEAQ.

The chain recombines TRBV10-3 with TRBJ2-1; TRBD1 matches at 8 bases. J gave up 3 bases and V 6 bases, and 4 bases lay outside the gene matches. The CDR3 length is 14 residues. Germline values: CDR1 ENHRY, CDR2 SYGVKD. The DNA for the CDR3 is TGTGCCATCAGCGACAGGGGACTCTACAATGAGCAGTTCTTC. Its translation: CAISDRGLYNEQFF.

The J gene is TRBJ2-5, the V gene TRBV5-5; D gene uncertain. The CDR3 runs 16 residues. Trimming took off 0 bases at V and 2 bases at J, with 14 bases between the two ends. Germline CDR1 SGHKS, CDR2 YYEKEE (reference sequence). CDR3 protein: CASSLDMWSTQETQYF. DNA of the CDR3: TGTGCCAGCAGCTTGGATATGTGGTCCACTCAAGAGACCCAGTACTTC. Complete variable domain (other parts from reference TRBV5-5 and TRBJ2-5): DAGVTQSPTHLIKTRGQQVTLRCSPISGHKSVSWYQQVLGQGPQFIFQYYEKEERGRGNFPDRFSARQFPNYSSELNVNALLLGDSALYLCASSLDMWSTQETQYFGPGTRLLVL.

The chain couples TRBV7-2 to TRBJ2-7; 10 bases line up with TRBD2. V shed 5 bases, J shed 0 bases, and the junction held 7 bases outside the gene matches. This CDR3 region has 16 residues. Germline lookup yields CDR1 SGHTA and CDR2 FQGNSA. In nucleotides, the CDR3 is TGTGCCAGCAGCGTTACCGGGACTAGCGTCTCCTACGAGCAGTACTTC. Translated: CASSVTGTSVSYEQYF. The full variable domain, its missing parts supplied by reference TRBV7-2 and TRBJ2-7, is GAGVSQSPSNKVTEKGKDVELRCDPISGHTALYWYRQSLGQGLEFLIYFQGNSAPDKSGLPSDRFSAERTGGSVSTLTIQRTQQEDSAVYLCASSVTGTSVSYEQYFGPGTRLTVT.

This clone came up once. This chain uses TRBV5-8 with TRBJ1-5; D gene ambiguous. The length of the CDR3 is 11 residues. CDR1 and CDR2 (germline): SGHTS, YDEGEE. V was pared by 3 bases and J by 6 bases, with 4 bases between. DNA for the CDR3: TGTGCCAGCAGCTGGAGTCAGCCCCAGCATTTT. It yields the protein CASSWSQPQHF.

V and J are TRBV5-1 and TRBJ2-5, with D possibly matching TRBD1 (6 bases). In germline, CDR1 is SGHRS, CDR2 YFSETQ. This CDR3 has 15 residues. V shed 3 bases and J shed 4 bases, with 16 bases lying between them. The CDR3 here is CASSSTYLGAETQYF. CDR3 DNA: TGCGCCAGCAGCTCCACCTATTTGGGGGCAGAGACCCAGTACTTC.

This chain connects TRBV27 to TRBJ1-1; no reliable D call. The CDR3 contains 13 residues. V was pared by 4 bases and J by 4 bases, with 10 bases between. Germline CDR1 and CDR2: MNHEY and SMNVEV (reference sequence). The chain's CDR3 is CASSSGRLTEAFF. CDR3 nucleotides: TGTGCCAGCAGTTCAGGACGTCTCACTGAAGCTTTCTTT.

CDR3 in DNA: TGTGCCAGCAGCGTAGGGACAGAACTAGTCGTCCCCTACGAGCAGTACTTC. Translating gives CASSVGTELVVPYEQYF. This rearrangement joins TRBV9 to TRBJ2-7, with D perhaps TRBD1 (6 bases). The CDR3 is 17 residues long. Per the germline V gene, CDR1 is SGDLS and CDR2 is YYNGEE. The V end lost 0 bases, the J end lost 2 bases, and 18 bases lay between the germline ends.

This clone appeared a few times. V gene TRBV27 combines with J gene TRBJ1-1; D ambiguous. Germline values: CDR1 MNHEY, CDR2 SMNVEV (reference sequence). The ends were cut back, 5 bases at V and 8 bases at J, with 18 bases in the middle. This CDR3 is 14 amino acids long. CDR3 DNA: TGTGCCAGCAGTATTCTACCCCGACCTAGGGAAGCTTTCTTT. Translating gives CASSILPRPREAFF.

The CDR3 loop reads CASKGQGNYGYTF. The CDR3 DNA reads TGTGCCAGTAAAGGACAGGGGAACTATGGCTACACCTTC. The chain is built from TRBV2 and TRBJ1-2; 9 bases are shared with TRBD1. The CDR3 is made up of 13 amino acids. The ends lost 9 bases at V and 2 bases at J; junction bases unmatched: 4. Germline values: CDR1 SNHLY, CDR2 FYNNEI.

The J gene is TRBJ2-7, the V gene TRBV7-2, with D possibly matching TRBD1 (6 bases). Looked up from germline, CDR1 is SGHTA and CDR2 is FQGNSA. V was cut by 4 bases and J by 5 bases, with 15 bases left in between. The CDR3 covers 14 residues. The DNA for the CDR3 is TGTGCCAGCAGCTCAATGGGGACAAGCGACGAGCAGTACTTC. The encoded protein is CASSSMGTSDEQYF.

The chain recombines TRBV7-2 with TRBJ2-7; weak D call: TRBD2 (5 bases). Trimming left V 3 bases short and J 5 bases short, with 8 bases between. Germline V CDR1 and CDR2: SGHTA, FQGNSA. The CDR3 spans 12 residues. CDR3 nucleotides: TGTGCCAGCAGCTTTCACGGGGACGAGCAGTACTTC. This sequence encodes CASSFHGDEQYF.

This chain connects TRBV6-6 to TRBJ1-1; D is perhaps TRBD1 (5 bases). Trimming took 2 bases from V and 0 from J, leaving 13 bases between them. The CDR3 consists of 16 residues. The germline gives CDR1 MNHNY, CDR2 SVGAGI (reference sequence). CDR3 sequence reads: CASSYPIGHMNTEAFF. The CDR3 region has the DNA TGTGCCAGCAGTTACCCGATCGGACACATGAACACTGAAGCTTTCTTT.